This TCR beta chain was obtained from a study of spatial heterogeneity in lung cancer. TCRdb re-called the 5' RACE reads through MiXCR, storing one row per CDR3 protein. Here the sample spans tens of thousands of distinct CDR3 sequences, roughly 12% being singletons. This clonotype was detected a few times. The time point was: sample taken at primary tumor resection. Sequencing of whole RNA from tumor, nontumor lung or frozen PBMC involved no sorting. The TCR comes from a male donor with early-stage non-small cell lung cancer. Here the sequenced sample was PBMCs, taken at surgery.

DNA for the CDR3: TGTGCCAGCTCACCACCGGGGTTAGTGGAGACCCAGTACTTC. Translating it yields CASSPPGLVETQYF. The chain joins TRBV18 to TRBJ2-5; D gene unclear. In germline, CDR1 is KGHSH, CDR2 LQKENI. Trimming shortened V by 0 bases and J by 5 bases, and 10 bases separated the two germline ends. CDR3 length: 14 amino acids.